This TCR beta chain derives from a study of blood T cell repertoires in COVID-19. Study as a whole: The United States, Italy and Spain provided the acute and convalescent COVID-19 samples. T cells, B-cell-depleted T cells, or PBMCs provided the cDNA or gDNA that served as material.

There are 16 residues in the CDR3. Methods used by the authors: Amplified reference gene primers provided the basis for estimating nucleated cell counts. Libraries were prepared by immunoSEQ multiplex PCR; TCRdb keeps only in-frame clonotypes and omits some of them. The D gene and trimming were derived from the DNA, and the V and J assignments and clone size from that table. The table lists more than 150,000 clones, roughly three quarters of them singletons, with approximately 15% in the top ten. Sequencing was carried out using peripheral blood. The chain joins TRBV21-1 to TRBJ1-5. TRBV21-1 is marked as a pseudogene. This sequence was found in a man between 60 and 70 years old with active or convalescent COVID-19. In nucleotides, the CDR3 is TGTGCCAGCAGCCCACCTAGTCGACGGTTCAATCAGCCCCAGCATTTT. Residues: CASSPPSRRFNQPQHF.